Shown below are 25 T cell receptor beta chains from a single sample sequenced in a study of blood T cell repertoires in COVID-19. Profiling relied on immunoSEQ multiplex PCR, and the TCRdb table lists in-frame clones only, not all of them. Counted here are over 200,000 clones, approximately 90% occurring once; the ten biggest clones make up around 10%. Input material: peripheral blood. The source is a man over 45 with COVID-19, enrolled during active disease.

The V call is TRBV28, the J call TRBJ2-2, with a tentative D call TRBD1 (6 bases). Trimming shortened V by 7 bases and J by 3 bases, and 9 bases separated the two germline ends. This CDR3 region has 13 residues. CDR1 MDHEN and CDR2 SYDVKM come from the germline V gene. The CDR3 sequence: CASTRTDTGELFF. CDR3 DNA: TGTGCCAGCACCCGGACAGACACCGGGGAGCTGTTTTTT.

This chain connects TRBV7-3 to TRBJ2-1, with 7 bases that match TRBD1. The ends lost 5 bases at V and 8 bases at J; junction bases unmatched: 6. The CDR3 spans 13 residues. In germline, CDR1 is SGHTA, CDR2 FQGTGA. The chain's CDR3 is CASSEGTAHEQFF. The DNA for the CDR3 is TGTGCCAGCAGCGAAGGGACAGCCCATGAGCAGTTCTTC.

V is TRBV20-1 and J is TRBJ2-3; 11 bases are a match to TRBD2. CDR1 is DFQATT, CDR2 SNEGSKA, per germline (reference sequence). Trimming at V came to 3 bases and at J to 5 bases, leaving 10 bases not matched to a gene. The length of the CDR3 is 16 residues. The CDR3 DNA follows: TGCAGTGCTAGTCTTAGCGGGAGGGCCAGAGGAGATACGCAGTATTTT. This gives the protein CSASLSGRARGDTQYF.

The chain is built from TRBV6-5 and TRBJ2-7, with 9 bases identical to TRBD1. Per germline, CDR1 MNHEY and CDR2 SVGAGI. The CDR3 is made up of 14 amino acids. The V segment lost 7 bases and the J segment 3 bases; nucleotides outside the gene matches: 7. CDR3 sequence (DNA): TGTGCCAGCAACGACCCGGACAGGGGCTACGAGCAGTACTTC. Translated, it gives CASNDPDRGYEQYF.

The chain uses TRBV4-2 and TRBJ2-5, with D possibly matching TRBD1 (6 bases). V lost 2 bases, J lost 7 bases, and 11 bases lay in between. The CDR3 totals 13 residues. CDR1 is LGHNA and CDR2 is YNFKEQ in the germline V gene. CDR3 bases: TGTGCCAGCAGCCAAACTGGGGGCGGGACCCAGTACTTC. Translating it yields CASSQTGGGTQYF.

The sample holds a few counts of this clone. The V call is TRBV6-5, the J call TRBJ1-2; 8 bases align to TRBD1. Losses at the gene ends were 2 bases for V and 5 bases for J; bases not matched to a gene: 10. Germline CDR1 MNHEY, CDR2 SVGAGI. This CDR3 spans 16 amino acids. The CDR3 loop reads CASSYGRFGQGYGYTF. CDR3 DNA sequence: TGTGCCAGCAGTTACGGCCGGTTTGGACAGGGATATGGCTACACCTTC.

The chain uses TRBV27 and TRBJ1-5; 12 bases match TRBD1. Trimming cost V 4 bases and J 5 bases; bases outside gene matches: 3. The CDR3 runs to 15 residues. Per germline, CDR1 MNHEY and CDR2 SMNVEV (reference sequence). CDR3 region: CASSSGQGADQPQHF. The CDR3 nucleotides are TGTGCCAGCAGTTCGGGACAGGGGGCAGATCAGCCCCAGCATTTT.

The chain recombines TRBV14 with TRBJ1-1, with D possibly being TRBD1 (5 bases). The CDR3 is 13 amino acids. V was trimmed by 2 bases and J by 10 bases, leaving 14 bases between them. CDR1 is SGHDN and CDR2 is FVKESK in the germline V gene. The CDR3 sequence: CASSQKFREGAFF. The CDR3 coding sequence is TGTGCCAGCAGCCAAAAGTTCAGGGAAGGAGCTTTCTTT.

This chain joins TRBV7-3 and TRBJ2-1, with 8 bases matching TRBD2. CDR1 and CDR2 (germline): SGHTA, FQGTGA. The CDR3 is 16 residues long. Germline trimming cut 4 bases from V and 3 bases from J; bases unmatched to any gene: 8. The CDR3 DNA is TGTGCCAGCAGCTCCGGCGGTAGCGGGGTCTACAATGAGCAGTTCTTC. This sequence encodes CASSSGGSGVYNEQFF.

CDR3 nucleotides: TGTGCCAGCAGCCCCAGAGTCGACGGAGGTGGCTACACCTTC. Residues: CASSPRVDGGGYTF. This chain uses TRBV6-4 with TRBJ1-2; no definite D call. Trimming pared 6 bases from V and 7 bases from J, leaving 18 bases between. The germline V gene encodes CDR1 MRHNA and CDR2 SNTAGT. This CDR3 has 14 residues.

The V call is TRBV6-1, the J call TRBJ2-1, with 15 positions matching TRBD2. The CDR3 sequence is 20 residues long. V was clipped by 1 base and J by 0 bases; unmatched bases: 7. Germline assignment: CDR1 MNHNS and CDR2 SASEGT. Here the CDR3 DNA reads TGTGCCAGCAGTGAAGTAGGGACTAGCGGGAGGCCAAGCTCCTACAATGAGCAGTTCTTC. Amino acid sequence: CASSEVGTSGRPSSYNEQFF.

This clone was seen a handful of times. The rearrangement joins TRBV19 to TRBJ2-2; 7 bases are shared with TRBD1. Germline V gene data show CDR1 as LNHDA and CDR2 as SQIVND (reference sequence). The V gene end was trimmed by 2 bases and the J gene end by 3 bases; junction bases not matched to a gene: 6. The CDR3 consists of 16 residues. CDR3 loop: CASSIPLGTDTGELFF. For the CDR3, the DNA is TGTGCCAGTAGTATACCCTTAGGGACAGACACCGGGGAGCTGTTTTTT.

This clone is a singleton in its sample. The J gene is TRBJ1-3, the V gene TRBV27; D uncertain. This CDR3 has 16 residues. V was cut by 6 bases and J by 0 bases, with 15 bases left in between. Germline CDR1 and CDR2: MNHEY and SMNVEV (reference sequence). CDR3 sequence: CASRPLGRNSGNTIYF. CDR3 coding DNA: TGTGCCAGCAGGCCCCTGGGCAGAAACTCTGGAAACACCATATATTTT.

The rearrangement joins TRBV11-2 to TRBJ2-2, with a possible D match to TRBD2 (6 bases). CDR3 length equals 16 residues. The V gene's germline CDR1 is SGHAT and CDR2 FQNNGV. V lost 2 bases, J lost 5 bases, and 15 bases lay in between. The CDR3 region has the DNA TGTGCCAGCAGCTTAAGTCCGGGAGTAGGTACCGGGGAGCTGTTTTTT. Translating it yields CASSLSPGVGTGELFF.

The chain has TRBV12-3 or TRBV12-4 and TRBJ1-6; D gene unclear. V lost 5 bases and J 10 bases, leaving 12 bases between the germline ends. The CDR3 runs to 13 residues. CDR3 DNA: TGTGCCAGCAGTACGGCGGGGATATCACCCCTCCACTTT. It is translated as CASSTAGISPLHF.

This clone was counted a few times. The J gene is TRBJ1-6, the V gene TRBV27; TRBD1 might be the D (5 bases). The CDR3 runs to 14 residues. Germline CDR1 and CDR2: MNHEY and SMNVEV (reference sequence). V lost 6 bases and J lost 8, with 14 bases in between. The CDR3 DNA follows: TGTGCCAGCAGCCCGGGACTTCGGGATTCACCCCTCCACTTT. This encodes CASSPGLRDSPLHF.

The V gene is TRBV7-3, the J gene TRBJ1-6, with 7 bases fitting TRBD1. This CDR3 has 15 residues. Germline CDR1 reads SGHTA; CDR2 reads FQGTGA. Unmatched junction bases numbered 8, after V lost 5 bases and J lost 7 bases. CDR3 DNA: TGTGCCAGCAGCGAGACCGGGACAGTAAATTCACCCCTCCACTTT. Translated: CASSETGTVNSPLHF.

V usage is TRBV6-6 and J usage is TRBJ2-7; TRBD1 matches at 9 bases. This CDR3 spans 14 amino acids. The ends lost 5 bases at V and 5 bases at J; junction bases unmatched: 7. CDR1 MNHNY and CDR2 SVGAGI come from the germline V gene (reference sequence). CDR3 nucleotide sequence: TGTGCCAGCAGTACCGGGACAGGGAACGACGAGCAGTACTTC. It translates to CASSTGTGNDEQYF.

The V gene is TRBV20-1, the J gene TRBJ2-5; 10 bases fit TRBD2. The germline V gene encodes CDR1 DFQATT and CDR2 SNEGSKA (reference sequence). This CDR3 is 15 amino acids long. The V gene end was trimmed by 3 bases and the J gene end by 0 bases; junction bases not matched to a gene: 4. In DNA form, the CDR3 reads TGCAGTGCTAGTACTAGCGGGGCGTACCAAGAGACCCAGTACTTC. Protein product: CSASTSGAYQETQYF.

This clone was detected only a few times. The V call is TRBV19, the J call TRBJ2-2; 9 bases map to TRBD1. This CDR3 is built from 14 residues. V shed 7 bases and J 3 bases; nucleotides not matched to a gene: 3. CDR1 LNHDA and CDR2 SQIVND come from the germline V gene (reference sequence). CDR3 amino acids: CASTRQGDTGELFF. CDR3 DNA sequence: TGTGCCAGTACCCGACAGGGGGACACCGGGGAGCTGTTTTTT.

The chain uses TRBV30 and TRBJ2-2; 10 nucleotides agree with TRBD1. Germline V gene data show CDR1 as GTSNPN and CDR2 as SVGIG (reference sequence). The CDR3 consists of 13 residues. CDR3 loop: CAVGTGVTGELFF. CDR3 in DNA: TGTGCTGTGGGGACAGGGGTCACCGGGGAGCTGTTTTTT.

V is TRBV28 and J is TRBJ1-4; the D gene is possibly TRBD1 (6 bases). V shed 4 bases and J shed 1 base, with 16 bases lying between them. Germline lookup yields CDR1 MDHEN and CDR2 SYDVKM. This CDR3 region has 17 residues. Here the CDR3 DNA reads TGTGCCAGCAGTTCCCAAGAACAGGGAAGAACTAATGAAAAACTGTTTTTT. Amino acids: CASSSQEQGRTNEKLFF.

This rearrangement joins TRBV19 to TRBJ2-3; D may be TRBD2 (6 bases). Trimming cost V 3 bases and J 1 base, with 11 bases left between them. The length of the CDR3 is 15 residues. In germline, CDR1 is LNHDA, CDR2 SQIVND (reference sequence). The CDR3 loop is CASSMDGSGTDTQYF. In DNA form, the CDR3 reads TGTGCCAGTAGTATGGACGGGAGTGGCACAGATACGCAGTATTTT.

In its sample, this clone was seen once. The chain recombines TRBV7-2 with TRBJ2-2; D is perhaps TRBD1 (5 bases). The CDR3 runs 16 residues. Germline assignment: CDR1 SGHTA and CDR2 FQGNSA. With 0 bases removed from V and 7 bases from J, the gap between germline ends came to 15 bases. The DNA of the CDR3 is TGTGCCAGCAGCTTAGCGGGAAGGGGATGGGGCGGGGAGCTGTTTTTT. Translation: CASSLAGRGWGGELFF.

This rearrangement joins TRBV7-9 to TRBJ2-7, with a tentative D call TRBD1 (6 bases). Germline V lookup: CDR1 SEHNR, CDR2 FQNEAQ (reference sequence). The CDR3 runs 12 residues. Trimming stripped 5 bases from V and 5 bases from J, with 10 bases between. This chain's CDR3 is CASSDGTHEQYF. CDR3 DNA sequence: TGTGCCAGCAGCGACGGGACACACGAGCAGTACTTC.